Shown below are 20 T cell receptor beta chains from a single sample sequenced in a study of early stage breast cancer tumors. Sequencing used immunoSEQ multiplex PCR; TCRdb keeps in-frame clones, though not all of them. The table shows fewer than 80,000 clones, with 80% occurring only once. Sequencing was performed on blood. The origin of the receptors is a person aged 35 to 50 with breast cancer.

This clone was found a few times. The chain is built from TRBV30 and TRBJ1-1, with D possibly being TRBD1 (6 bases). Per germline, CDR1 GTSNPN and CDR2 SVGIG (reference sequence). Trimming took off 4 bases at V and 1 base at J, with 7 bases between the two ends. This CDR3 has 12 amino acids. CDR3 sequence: CAWKGGNTEAFF. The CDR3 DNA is TGTGCCTGGAAAGGGGGGAACACTGAAGCTTTCTTT.

CDR3 in amino acids: CASSSRSFGTNSNQPQHF. The CDR3, as DNA: TGTGCCAGCAGTTCACGTTCTTTCGGGACAAATAGCAATCAGCCCCAGCATTTT. The V gene is TRBV6-4, the J gene TRBJ1-5; a possible D gene is TRBD1 (6 bases). This CDR3 is 18 amino acids long. V was pared by 5 bases and J by 0 bases, with 20 bases between. CDR1 is MRHNA, CDR2 SNTAGT, per germline.

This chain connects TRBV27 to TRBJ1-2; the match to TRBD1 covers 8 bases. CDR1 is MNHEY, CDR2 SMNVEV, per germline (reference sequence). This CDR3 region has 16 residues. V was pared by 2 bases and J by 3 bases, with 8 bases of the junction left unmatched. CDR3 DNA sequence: TGTGCCAGCAGTTTAACTCGGCAGGGGGCCGACTATGGCTACACCTTC. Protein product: CASSLTRQGADYGYTF.

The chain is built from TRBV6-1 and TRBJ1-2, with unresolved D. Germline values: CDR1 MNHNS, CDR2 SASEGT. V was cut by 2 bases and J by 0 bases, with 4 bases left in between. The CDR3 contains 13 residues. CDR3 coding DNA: TGTGCCAGCAGTGAACAGACTAACTATGGCTACACCTTC. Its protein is CASSEQTNYGYTF.

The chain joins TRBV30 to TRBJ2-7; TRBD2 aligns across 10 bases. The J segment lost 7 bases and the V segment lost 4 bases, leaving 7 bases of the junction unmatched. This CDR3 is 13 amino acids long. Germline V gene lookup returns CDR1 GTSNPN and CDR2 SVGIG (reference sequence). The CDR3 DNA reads TGTGCCTGGAATCTAGCGGGAGATGGTGAGCAGTACTTC. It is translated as CAWNLAGDGEQYF. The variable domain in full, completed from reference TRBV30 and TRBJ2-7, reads SQTIHQWPATLVQPVGSPLSLECTVEGTSNPNLYWYRQAAGRGLQLLFYSVGIGQISSEVPQNLSASRPQDRQFILSSKKLLLSDSGFYLCAWNLAGDGEQYFGPGTRLTVT.

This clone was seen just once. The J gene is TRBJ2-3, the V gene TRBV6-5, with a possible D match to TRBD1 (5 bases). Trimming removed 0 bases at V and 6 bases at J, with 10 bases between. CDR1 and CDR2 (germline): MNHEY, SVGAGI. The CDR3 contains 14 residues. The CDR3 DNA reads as TGTGCCAGCAGTTACTCCACAGGATGGGATACGCAGTATTTT. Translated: CASSYSTGWDTQYF.

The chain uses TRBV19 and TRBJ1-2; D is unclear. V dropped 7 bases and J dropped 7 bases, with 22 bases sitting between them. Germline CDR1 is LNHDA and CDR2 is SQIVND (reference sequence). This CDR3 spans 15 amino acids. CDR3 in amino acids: CASNRQPVLGSGYTF. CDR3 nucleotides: TGTGCCAGTAACCGTCAGCCAGTCCTAGGTTCTGGCTACACCTTC.

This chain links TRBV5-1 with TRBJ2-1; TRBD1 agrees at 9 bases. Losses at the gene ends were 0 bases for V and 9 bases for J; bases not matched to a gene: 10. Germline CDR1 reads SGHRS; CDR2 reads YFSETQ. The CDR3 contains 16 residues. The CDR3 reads CASSLVTGGGTVEQFF. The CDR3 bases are TGCGCCAGCAGCTTGGTTACAGGGGGCGGGACGGTTGAGCAGTTCTTC.

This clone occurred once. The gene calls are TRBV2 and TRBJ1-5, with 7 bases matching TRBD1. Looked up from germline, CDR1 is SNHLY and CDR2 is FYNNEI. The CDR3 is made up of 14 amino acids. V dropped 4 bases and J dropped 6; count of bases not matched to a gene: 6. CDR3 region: CASSARQGTQPQHF. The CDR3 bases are TGTGCCAGCAGTGCCCGACAGGGCACTCAGCCCCAGCATTTT.

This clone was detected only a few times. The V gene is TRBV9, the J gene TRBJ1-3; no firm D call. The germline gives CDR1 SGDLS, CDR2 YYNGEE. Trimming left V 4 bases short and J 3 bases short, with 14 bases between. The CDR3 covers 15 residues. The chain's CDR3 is CASSSYEQGGNTIYF. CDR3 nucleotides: TGTGCCAGCAGCTCATACGAACAAGGTGGAAACACCATATATTTT.

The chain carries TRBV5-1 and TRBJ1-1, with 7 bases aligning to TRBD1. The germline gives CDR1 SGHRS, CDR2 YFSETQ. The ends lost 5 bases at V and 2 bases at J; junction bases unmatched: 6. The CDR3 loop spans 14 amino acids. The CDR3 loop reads CASRQGPINTEAFF. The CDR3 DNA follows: TGCGCCAGCAGACAGGGGCCTATAAACACTGAAGCTTTCTTT.

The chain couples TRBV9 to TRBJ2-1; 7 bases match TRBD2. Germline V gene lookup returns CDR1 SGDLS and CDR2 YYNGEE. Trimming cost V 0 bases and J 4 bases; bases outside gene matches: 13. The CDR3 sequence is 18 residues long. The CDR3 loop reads CASSVATGKWDYYNEQFF. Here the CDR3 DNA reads TGTGCCAGCAGCGTAGCTACGGGGAAGTGGGACTATTACAATGAGCAGTTCTTC. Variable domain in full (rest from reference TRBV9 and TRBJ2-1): DSGVTQTPKHLITATGQRVTLRCSPRSGDLSVYWYQQSLDQGLQFLIQYYNGEERAKGNILERFSAQQFPDLHSELNLSSLELGDSALYFCASSVATGKWDYYNEQFFGPGTRLTVL.

This chain's CDR3 is CAISEQVGGEAFF. CDR3 bases: TGTGCCATCAGTGAACAGGTCGGGGGGGAAGCTTTCTTT. The chain employs TRBV10-3 and TRBJ1-1; weak D call: TRBD1 (5 bases). Trimming cost V 3 bases and J 8 bases, with 13 bases left between them. Germline V lookup: CDR1 ENHRY, CDR2 SYGVKD. The CDR3 has 13 amino acids.

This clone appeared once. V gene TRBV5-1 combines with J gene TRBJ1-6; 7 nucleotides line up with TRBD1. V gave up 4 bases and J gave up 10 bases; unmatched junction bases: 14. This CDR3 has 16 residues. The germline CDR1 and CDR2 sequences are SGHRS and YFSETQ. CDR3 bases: TGCGCCAGCAGCCCGGCCCCGGACAGGACACGGTCACCCCTCCACTTT. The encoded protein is CASSPAPDRTRSPLHF.

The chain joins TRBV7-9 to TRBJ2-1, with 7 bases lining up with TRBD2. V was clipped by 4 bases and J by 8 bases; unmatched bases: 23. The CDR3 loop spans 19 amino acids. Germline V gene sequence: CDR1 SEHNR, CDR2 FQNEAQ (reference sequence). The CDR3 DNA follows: TGTGCCAGCAGCTCCCCGCGCGGGATAGCGGGCATATACGTGGATGAGCAGTTCTTC. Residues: CASSSPRGIAGIYVDEQFF.

For the CDR3, the DNA is TGTGCCAGCAGCCAAGACAGGGTCAATTCCTACGAGCAGTACTTC. This sequence encodes CASSQDRVNSYEQYF. V gene TRBV14 combines with J gene TRBJ2-7; a weak D match, TRBD1 (5 bases). Per the germline V gene, CDR1 is SGHDN and CDR2 is FVKESK. This CDR3 has 15 amino acids. Trimming stripped 0 bases from V and 1 base from J, with 10 bases between.

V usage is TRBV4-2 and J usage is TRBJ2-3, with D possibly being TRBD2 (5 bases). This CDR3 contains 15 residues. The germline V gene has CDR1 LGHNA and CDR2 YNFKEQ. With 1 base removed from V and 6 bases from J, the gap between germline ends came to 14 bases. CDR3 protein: CASSQVAGISDTQYF. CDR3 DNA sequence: TGTGCCAGCAGCCAAGTAGCCGGGATTTCGGATACGCAGTATTTT.

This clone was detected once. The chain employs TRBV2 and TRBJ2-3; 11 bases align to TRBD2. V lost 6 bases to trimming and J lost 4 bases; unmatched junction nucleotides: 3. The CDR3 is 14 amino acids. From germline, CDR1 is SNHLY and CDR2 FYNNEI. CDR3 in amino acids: CASSLAGGSDTQYF. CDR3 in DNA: TGTGCCAGCAGCCTAGCGGGAGGTTCAGATACGCAGTATTTT.

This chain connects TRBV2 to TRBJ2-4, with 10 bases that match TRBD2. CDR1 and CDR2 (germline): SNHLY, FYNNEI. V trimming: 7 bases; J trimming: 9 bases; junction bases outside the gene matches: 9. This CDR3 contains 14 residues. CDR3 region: CASIEREGRSIQYF. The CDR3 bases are TGTGCCAGCATAGAGCGGGAGGGCCGGAGCATTCAGTACTTC.

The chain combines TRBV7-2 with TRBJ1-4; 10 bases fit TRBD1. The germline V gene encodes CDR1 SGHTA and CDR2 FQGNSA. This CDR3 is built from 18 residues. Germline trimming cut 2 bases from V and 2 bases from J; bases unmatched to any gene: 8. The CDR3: CASSLKRQGALTNEKLFF. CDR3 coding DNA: TGTGCCAGCAGCTTAAAAAGACAGGGGGCGCTGACTAATGAAAAACTGTTTTTT.